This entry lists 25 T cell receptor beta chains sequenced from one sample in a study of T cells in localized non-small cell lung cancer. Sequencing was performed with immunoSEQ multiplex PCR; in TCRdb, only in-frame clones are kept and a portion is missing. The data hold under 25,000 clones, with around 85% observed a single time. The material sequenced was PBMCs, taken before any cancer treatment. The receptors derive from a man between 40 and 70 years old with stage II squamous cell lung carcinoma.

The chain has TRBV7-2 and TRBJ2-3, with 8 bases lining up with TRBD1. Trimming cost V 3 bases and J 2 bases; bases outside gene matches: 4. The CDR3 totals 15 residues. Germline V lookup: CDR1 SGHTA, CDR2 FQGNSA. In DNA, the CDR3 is TGTGCCAGCAGCTTCAGGGGGCGGCCCACAGATACGCAGTATTTT. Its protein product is CASSFRGRPTDTQYF. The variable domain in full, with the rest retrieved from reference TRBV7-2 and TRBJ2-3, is GAGVSQSPSNKVTEKGKDVELRCDPISGHTALYWYRQSLGQGLEFLIYFQGNSAPDKSGLPSDRFSAERTGGSVSTLTIQRTQQEDSAVYLCASSFRGRPTDTQYFGPGTRLTVL.

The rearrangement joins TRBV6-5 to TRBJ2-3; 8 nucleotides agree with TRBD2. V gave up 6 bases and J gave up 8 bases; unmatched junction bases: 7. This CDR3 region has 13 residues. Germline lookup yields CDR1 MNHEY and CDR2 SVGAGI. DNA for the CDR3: TGTGCCAGCAGGAGGACTAGCTTGGGTACGCAGTATTTT. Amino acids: CASRRTSLGTQYF.

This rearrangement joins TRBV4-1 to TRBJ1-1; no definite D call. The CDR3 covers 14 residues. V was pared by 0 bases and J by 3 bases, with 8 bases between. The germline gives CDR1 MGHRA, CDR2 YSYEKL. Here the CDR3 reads CASSQERVYTEAFF. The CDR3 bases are TGCGCCAGCAGCCAAGAAAGGGTCTACACTGAAGCTTTCTTT.

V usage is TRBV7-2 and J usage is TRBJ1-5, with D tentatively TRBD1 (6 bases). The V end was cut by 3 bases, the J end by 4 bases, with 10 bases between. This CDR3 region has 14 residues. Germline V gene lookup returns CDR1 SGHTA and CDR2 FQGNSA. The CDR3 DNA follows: TGTGCCAGCAGCTTTCAGGGGACGAATCAGCCCCAGCATTTT. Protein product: CASSFQGTNQPQHF. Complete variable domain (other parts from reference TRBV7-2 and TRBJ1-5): GAGVSQSPSNKVTEKGKDVELRCDPISGHTALYWYRQSLGQGLEFLIYFQGNSAPDKSGLPSDRFSAERTGGSVSTLTIQRTQQEDSAVYLCASSFQGTNQPQHFGDGTRLSIL.

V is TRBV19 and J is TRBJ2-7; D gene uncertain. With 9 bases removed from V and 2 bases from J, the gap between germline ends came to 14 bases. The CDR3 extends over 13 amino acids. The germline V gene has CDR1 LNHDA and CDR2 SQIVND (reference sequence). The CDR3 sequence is CASQVTGTYEQYF. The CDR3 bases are TGTGCCAGCCAGGTGACCGGCACCTACGAGCAGTACTTC. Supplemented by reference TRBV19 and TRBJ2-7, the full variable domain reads DGGITQSPKYLFRKEGQNVTLSCEQNLNHDAMYWYRQDPGQGLRLIYYSQIVNDFQKGDIAEGYSVSREKKESFPLTVTSAQKNPTAFYLCASQVTGTYEQYFGPGTRLTVT.

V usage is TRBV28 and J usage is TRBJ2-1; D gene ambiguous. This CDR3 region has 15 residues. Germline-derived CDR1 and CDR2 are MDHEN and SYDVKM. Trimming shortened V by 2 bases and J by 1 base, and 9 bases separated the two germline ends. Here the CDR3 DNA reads TGTGCCAGCAGTTTAGGGCAGGCTTCCTACAATGAGCAGTTCTTC. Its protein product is CASSLGQASYNEQFF.

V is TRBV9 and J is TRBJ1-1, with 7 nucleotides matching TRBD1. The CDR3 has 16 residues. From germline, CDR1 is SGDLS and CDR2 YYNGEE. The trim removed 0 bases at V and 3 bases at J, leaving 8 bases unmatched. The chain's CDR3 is CASSVGATGIDTEAFF. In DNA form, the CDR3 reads TGTGCCAGCAGCGTAGGGGCGACAGGGATTGACACTGAAGCTTTCTTT.

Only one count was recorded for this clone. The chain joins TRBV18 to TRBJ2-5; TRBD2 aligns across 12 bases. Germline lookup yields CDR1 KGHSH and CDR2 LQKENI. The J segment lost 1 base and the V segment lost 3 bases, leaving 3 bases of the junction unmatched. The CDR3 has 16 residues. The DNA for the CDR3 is TGTGCCAGCTCACCCGGGACTAGCGGGTTCCAAGAGACCCAGTACTTC. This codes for CASSPGTSGFQETQYF.

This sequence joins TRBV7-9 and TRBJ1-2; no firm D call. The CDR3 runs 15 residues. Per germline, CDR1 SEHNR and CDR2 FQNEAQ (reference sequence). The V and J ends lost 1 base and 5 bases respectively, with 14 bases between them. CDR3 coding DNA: TGTGCCAGCAGCTTAGGGGAGAGAGGCCGGTATGGCTACACCTTC. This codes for CASSLGERGRYGYTF. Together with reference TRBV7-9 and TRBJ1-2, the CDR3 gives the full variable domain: DTGVSQNPRHKITKRGQNVTFRCDPISEHNRLYWYRQTLGQGPEFLTYFQNEAQLEKSRLLSDRFSAERPKGSFSTLEIQRTEQGDSAMYLCASSLGERGRYGYTFGSGTRLTVV.

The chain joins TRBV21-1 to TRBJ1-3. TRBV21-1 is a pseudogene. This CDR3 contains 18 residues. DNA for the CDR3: TGTGCCAGCCGGCATAAACGTAGGTTTTTTCCTCGGGGAGACACCATATATTTT. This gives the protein CASRHKRRFFPRGDTIYF.

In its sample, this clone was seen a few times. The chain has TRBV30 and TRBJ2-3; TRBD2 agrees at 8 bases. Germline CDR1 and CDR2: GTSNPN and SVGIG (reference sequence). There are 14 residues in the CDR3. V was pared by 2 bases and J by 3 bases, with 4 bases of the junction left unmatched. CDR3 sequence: CAWSYGGATDTQYF. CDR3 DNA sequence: TGTGCCTGGAGTTACGGGGGGGCAACAGATACGCAGTATTTT.

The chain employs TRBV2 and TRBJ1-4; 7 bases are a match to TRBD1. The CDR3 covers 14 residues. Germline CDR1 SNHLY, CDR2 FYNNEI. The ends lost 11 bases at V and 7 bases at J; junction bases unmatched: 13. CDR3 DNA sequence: TGTGCCGGCTCGAAAAAGGGGGCGGGTGAAAAACTGTTTTTT. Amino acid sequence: CAGSKKGAGEKLFF.

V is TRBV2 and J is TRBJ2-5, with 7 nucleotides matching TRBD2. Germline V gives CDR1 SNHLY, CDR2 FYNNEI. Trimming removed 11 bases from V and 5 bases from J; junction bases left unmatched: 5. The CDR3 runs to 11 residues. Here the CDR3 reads CAPRRGETQYF. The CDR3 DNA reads TGTGCCCCTAGGCGGGGGGAGACCCAGTACTTC.

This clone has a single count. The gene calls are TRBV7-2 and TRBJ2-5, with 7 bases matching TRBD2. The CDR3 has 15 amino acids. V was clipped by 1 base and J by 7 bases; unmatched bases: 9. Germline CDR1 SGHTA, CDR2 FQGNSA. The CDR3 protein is CASSLVSSGEGTQYF. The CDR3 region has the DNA TGTGCCAGCAGCTTAGTGTCGAGCGGGGAGGGGACCCAGTACTTC.

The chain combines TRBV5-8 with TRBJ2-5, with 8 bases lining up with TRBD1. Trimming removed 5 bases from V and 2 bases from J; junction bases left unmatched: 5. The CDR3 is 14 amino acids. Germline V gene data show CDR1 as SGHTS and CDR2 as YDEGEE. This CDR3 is CASRFRTGQETQYF. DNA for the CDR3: TGTGCCAGCAGGTTCCGGACAGGGCAAGAGACCCAGTACTTC.

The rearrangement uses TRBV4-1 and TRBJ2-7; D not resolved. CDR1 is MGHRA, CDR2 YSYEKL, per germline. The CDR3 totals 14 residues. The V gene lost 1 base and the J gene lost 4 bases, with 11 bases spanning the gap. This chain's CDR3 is CASSQVVRMYEQYF. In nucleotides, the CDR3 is TGCGCCAGCAGCCAAGTTGTTAGGATGTACGAGCAGTACTTC.

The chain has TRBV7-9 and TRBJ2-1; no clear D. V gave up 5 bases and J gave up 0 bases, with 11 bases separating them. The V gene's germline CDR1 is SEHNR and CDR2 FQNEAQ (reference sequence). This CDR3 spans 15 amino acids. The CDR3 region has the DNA TGTGCCAGCAGCACCCCGAAGAGCTCCTACAATGAGCAGTTCTTC. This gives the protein CASSTPKSSYNEQFF.

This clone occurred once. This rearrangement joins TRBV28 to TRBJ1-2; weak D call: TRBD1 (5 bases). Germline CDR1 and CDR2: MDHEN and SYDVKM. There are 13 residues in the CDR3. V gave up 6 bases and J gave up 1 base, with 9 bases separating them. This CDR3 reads CASSFDSNYGYTF. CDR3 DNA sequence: TGTGCCAGCAGCTTTGACAGTAACTATGGCTACACCTTC.

The CDR3 DNA reads TGTGCCAGCTCACCGGGCCTCGCGGAGACCCAGTACTTC. This translates into CASSPGLAETQYF. The chain combines TRBV18 with TRBJ2-5; no firm D call. CDR3 length equals 13 residues. V was clipped by 3 bases and J by 5 bases, with 10 bases between them. Per germline, CDR1 KGHSH and CDR2 LQKENI.

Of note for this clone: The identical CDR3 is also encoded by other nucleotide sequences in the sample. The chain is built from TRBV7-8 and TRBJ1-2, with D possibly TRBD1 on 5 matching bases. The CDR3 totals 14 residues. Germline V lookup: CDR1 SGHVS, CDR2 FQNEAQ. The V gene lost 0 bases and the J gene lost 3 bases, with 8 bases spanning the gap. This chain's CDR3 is CASSLAGRDYGYTF. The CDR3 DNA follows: TGTGCCAGCAGCTTAGCAGGCAGGGACTATGGCTACACCTTC.

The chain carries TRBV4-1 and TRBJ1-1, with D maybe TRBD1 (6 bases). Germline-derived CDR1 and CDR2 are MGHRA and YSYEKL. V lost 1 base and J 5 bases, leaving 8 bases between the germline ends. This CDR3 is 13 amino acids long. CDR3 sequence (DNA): TGCGCCAGCAGCCAAGGACAGGTTACTGAAGCTTTCTTT. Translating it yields CASSQGQVTEAFF.

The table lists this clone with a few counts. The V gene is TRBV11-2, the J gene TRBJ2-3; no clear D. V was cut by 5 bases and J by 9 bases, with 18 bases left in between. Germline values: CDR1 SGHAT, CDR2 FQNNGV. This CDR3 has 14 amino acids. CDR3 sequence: CASSLSFASGTQYF. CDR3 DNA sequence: TGTGCCAGCAGCCTATCCTTTGCGTCGGGCACGCAGTATTTT.

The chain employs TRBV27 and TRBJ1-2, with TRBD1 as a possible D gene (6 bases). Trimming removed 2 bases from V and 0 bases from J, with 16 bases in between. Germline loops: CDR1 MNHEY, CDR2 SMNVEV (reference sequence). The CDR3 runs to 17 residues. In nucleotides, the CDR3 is TGTGCCAGCAGTTTAGACTACAGGGACGGAGCTAACTATGGCTACACCTTC. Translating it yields CASSLDYRDGANYGYTF.

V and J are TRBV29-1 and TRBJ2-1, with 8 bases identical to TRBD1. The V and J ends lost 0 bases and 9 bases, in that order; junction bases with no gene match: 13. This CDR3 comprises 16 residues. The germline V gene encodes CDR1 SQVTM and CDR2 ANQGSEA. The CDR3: CSVEDRAGGSPGEQFF. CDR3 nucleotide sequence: TGCAGCGTTGAAGATCGGGCAGGGGGCTCCCCGGGTGAGCAGTTCTTC.

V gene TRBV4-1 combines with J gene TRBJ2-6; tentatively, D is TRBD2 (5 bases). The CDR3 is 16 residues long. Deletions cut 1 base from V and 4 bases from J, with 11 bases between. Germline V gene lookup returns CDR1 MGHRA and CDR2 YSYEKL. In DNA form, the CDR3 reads TGCGCCAGCAGCCAAGTTCGGGATGGGGGGGCCAACGTCCTGACTTTC. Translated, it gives CASSQVRDGGANVLTF.